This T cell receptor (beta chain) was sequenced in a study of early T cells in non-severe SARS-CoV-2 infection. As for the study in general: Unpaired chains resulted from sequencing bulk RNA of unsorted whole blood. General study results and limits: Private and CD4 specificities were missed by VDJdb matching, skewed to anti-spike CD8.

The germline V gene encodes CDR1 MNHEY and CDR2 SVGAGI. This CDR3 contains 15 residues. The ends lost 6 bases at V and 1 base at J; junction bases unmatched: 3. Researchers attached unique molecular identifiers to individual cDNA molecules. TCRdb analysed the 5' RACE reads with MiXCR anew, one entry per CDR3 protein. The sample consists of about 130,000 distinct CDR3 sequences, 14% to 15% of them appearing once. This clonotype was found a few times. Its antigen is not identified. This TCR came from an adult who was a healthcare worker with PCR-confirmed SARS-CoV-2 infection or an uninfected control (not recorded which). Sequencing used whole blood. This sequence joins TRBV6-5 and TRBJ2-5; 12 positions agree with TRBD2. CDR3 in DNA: TGTGCCAGCAGGACTAGCGGGGGCCTCCAAGAGACCCAGTACTTC. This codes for CASRTSGGLQETQYF.